This T cell receptor beta chain was recorded in a study of blood T cells in healthy people across ages. Next came a second PCR, run for roughly 6 to 11 cycles, which used a sample-barcoded 5' primer along with a J-beta primer mix. TCRdb used MiXCR to reprocess the 5' RACE reads, holding one entry per CDR3 protein. The data hold approximately 730,000 distinct CDR3 sequences, with around half observed a single time. This clonotype was observed a few times. The target antigen is unknown. V lost 5 bases, J lost 2 bases, and 8 bases stayed unmatched. In germline, CDR1 is SQVTM, CDR2 ANQGSEA. The CDR3 totals 14 residues. They isolated at least 7 million PBMCs from each sample. Samples each yielded at least 6 micrograms of total RNA. General study points: Donor CMV status was unknown, possibly confounding expanded clonotype changes.

The chain carries TRBV29-1 and TRBJ1-1, with 7 bases that match TRBD1. This clonotype was obtained from an elderly man in good health. The specimen was blood. The CDR3 here is CSVRPGTENTEAFF. CDR3 sequence (DNA): TGCAGCGTTCGCCCCGGGACAGAAAACACTGAAGCTTTCTTT. The full variable domain, its missing parts supplied by reference TRBV29-1 and TRBJ1-1, is SAVISQKPSRDICQRGTSLTIQCQVDSQVTMMFWYRQQPGQSLTLIATANQGSEATYESGFVIDKFPISRPNLTFSTLTVSNMSPEDSSIYLCSVRPGTENTEAFFGQGTRLTVV.